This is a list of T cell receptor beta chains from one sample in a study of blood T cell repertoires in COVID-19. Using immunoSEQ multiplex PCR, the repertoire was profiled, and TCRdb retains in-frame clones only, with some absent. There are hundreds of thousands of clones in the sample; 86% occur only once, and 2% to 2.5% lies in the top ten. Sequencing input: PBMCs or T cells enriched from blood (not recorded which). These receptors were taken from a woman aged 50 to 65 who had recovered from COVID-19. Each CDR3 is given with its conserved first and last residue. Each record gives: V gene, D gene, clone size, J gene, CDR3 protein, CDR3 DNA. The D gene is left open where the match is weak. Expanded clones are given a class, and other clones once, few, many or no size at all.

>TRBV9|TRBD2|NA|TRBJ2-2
CASSITGLAYTGELFF
TGTGCCAGCAGCATCACGGGACTAGCCTACACCGGGGAGCTGTTTTTT
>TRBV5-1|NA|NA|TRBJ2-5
CASSSGTHQGPETQYF
TGCGCCAGCAGCTCGGGGACTCACCAGGGTCCGGAGACCCAGTACTTC
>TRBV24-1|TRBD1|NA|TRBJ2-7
CATSQGASEQYF
TGTGCCACCAGCCAGGGGGCGAGTGAGCAGTACTTC
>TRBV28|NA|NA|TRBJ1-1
CASSPDWGLINTEAFF
TGTGCCAGCAGCCCCGACTGGGGGCTAATTAACACTGAAGCTTTCTTT
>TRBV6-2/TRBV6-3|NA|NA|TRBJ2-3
CASSPTEDTQYF
TGTGCCAGCAGTCCCACAGAGGATACGCAGTATTTT
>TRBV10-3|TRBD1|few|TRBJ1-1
CAIKPSGQGGTEAFF
TGTGCCATCAAACCCTCAGGACAGGGCGGCACTGAAGCTTTCTTT
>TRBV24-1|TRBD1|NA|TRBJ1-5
CATSEGGTGNQPQHF
TGTGCCACCAGTGAGGGGGGGACAGGGAACCAGCCCCAGCATTTT
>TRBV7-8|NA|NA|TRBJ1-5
CASSSVGGDTNQPQHF
TGTGCCAGCAGCTCCGTAGGGGGGGACACAAATCAGCCCCAGCATTTT
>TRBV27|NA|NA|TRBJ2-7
CASSIPRASPSEQYF
TGTGCCAGCAGTATTCCCAGGGCTTCACCGAGCGAGCAGTACTTC
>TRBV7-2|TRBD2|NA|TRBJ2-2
CASSFQSGGTGELFF
TGTGCCAGCAGCTTCCAGAGCGGGGGAACCGGGGAGCTGTTTTTT
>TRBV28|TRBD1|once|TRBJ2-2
CASSLGRDRENTGELFF
TGTGCCAGCAGTTTAGGGAGGGACAGGGAAAACACCGGGGAGCTGTTTTTT
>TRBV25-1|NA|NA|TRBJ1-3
CASQGNTIYF
TGTGCCAGCCAAGGAAACACCATATATTTT
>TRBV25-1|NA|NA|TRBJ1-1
CASSERGHMNTEAFF
TGTGCCAGCAGTGAAAGGGGACATATGAACACTGAAGCTTTCTTT
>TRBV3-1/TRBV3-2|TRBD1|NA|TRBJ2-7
CASSRGTGDYYEQYF
TGTGCCAGCAGCCGGGGGACAGGAGACTACTACGAGCAGTACTTC
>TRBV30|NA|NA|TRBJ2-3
CAGGTGTLTDTQYF
TGTGCCGGGGGTACGGGAACCCTCACAGATACGCAGTATTTT